The T cell receptor beta chain under discussion was sequenced for a study of OX40 agonist ivuxolimab in advanced cancers. Study-level background: In this trial design, patients received ivuxolimab intravenously at 0.01 to 10 mg/kg every 2 weeks.

Generated by immunoSEQ multiplex PCR, the TCRdb table keeps only in-frame clones and is missing some. The data hold about 79,000 clones, with around 85% observed a single time. Remarks on this clone: Its antigen is currently unknown.

Overall study results and limits: Low clonal expansion, among the lowest seen, marked partial responders at 0.1-3.0 mg/kg. More expanded clones were found, on average, in CD8+ than in CD4+ T cells.

The timepoints at which blood was sampled were baseline, cycle 4 day 1, and cycle 7 day 1. The sequence derives from an adult with an advanced solid tumor such as melanoma, head and neck, liver or kidney cancer. Sequencing used CD4+ or CD8+ T cells sorted from blood, obtained in a trial of the OX40 agonist ivuxolimab.

As DNA, the CDR3 is TGCGCCAGCAGCCCCAGAATGGGTACTAATGAAAAACTGTTTTTT. This codes for CASSPRMGTNEKLFF. V and J are TRBV4-1 and TRBJ1-4; D is ambiguous. In germline, CDR1 is MGHRA, CDR2 YSYEKL. Trimming shortened V by 4 bases and J by 2 bases, and 11 bases separated the two germline ends. The CDR3 has 15 residues.